These T cell receptor beta chains were read from a single sample in a study of blood T cell repertoires in COVID-19. This table comes from immunoSEQ multiplex PCR, and its TCRdb copy is limited to in-frame clones, with some not included. The table has approximately 460,000 clones, 89% seen once. Sequencing input: peripheral blood. These receptor sequences come from a young man with COVID-19, enrolled during active disease. The CDR3 runs from the conserved cysteine through the conserved F or W. The D gene is left open where the match is weak. Clone size is shown for a subset of rows, as once, few, many or a class of expanded clone.

CDR3 length: 15; J gene: TRBJ2-1; D gene: TRBD2; clone size: -; V gene: TRBV19; CDR3 DNA: TGTGCCAGTAGTATTAGTAGCGGGGGGGCCGTCGAGCAGTTCTTC; CDR3 protein: CASSISSGGAVEQFF
CDR3 length: 16; J gene: TRBJ2-1; D gene: TRBD2; clone size: -; V gene: TRBV19; CDR3 DNA: TGTGCCAGTAGTATTCAAGGGCGGGAGGGCAACTATGAGCAGTTCTTC; CDR3 protein: CASSIQGREGNYEQFF
CDR3 length: 14; J gene: TRBJ2-7; D gene: -; clone size: -; V gene: TRBV4-1; CDR3 DNA: TGCGCCAGCAGCCAAGATTGGGGGGGCCGGGAGCAGTACTTC; CDR3 protein: CASSQDWGGREQYF
CDR3 length: 21; J gene: TRBJ2-4; D gene: TRBD1; clone size: -; V gene: TRBV7-3; CDR3 DNA: TGTGCCAGCAGCTTAAGGGCTTGGGGGGACAGGTCTGTACTTGGCAAAAACATTCAGTACTTC; CDR3 protein: CASSLRAWGDRSVLGKNIQYF
CDR3 length: 15; J gene: TRBJ1-1; D gene: -; clone size: -; V gene: TRBV7-2; CDR3 DNA: TGTGCCAGCAGCTTATGGCAGGGTGTGAACACTGAAGCTTTCTTT; CDR3 protein: CASSLWQGVNTEAFF
CDR3 length: 14; J gene: TRBJ2-2; D gene: -; clone size: -; V gene: TRBV7-2; CDR3 DNA: TGTGCCAGCAGCCAAACAGGGATCACCGGGGAGCTGTTTTTT; CDR3 protein: CASSQTGITGELFF
CDR3 length: 17; J gene: TRBJ2-1; D gene: TRBD2; clone size: -; V gene: TRBV5-1; CDR3 DNA: TGCGCCAGCAGCTTGGTATTTTGGACTAGCGGGAAAAATGAGCAGTTCTTC; CDR3 protein: CASSLVFWTSGKNEQFF
CDR3 length: 16; J gene: TRBJ1-6; D gene: -; clone size: -; V gene: TRBV2; CDR3 DNA: TGTGCCAGCAGTGAAAGGGGCAGGGAAGGAAATTCACCCCTCCACTTT; CDR3 protein: CASSERGREGNSPLHF
CDR3 length: 13; J gene: TRBJ2-3; D gene: -; clone size: few; V gene: TRBV5-1; CDR3 DNA: TGCGCCAGCGGATCTGGAGGGGCAGATACGCAGTATTTT; CDR3 protein: CASGSGGADTQYF
CDR3 length: 15; J gene: TRBJ2-3; D gene: -; clone size: -; V gene: TRBV9; CDR3 DNA: TGTGCCAGCAGCGTAGCTGTAAGGGGCGGTGATACGCAGTATTTT; CDR3 protein: CASSVAVRGGDTQYF
CDR3 length: 12; J gene: TRBJ2-2; D gene: -; clone size: -; V gene: TRBV19; CDR3 DNA: TGTGCCAGTTACGGGGATCCGGTAGAGCTGTTTTTT; CDR3 protein: CASYGDPVELFF
CDR3 length: 15; J gene: TRBJ2-7; D gene: -; clone size: once; V gene: TRBV5-4; CDR3 DNA: TGTGCCAGCAGCCCGCCAGGGCTAGCGATCGGCCTCGGGGACTTC; CDR3 protein: CASSPPGLAIGLGDF
CDR3 length: 16; J gene: TRBJ2-1; D gene: TRBD2; clone size: -; V gene: TRBV6-5; CDR3 DNA: TGTGCCAGCAGTTACCCAACTAGCGGGAGGTCCCATGAGCAGTTCTTC; CDR3 protein: CASSYPTSGRSHEQFF
CDR3 length: 16; J gene: TRBJ2-2; D gene: TRBD1; clone size: -; V gene: TRBV5-5; CDR3 DNA: TGTGCCAGCAGCTCCGCCGGGACAGTGAACACCGGGGAGCTGTTTTTT; CDR3 protein: CASSSAGTVNTGELFF
CDR3 length: 13; J gene: TRBJ1-1; D gene: -; clone size: -; V gene: TRBV6-5; CDR3 DNA: TGTGCCAGCAGTTACGGTGGCCGCGGGGAAGCTTTCTTT; CDR3 protein: CASSYGGRGEAFF
CDR3 length: 15; J gene: TRBJ2-1; D gene: -; clone size: once; V gene: TRBV11-3; CDR3 DNA: TGTGCCAGCAGCTTCGGAGGGCCCGCGTACAATGAGCAGTTCTTC; CDR3 protein: CASSFGGPAYNEQFF
CDR3 length: 16; J gene: TRBJ2-7; D gene: TRBD2; clone size: -; V gene: TRBV5-5; CDR3 DNA: TGTGCCAGCAGCTCCCTAGCGGGACAACCTCCCTACGAGCAGTACTTC; CDR3 protein: CASSSLAGQPPYEQYF
CDR3 length: 14; J gene: TRBJ1-1; D gene: -; clone size: -; V gene: TRBV27; CDR3 DNA: TGTGCCAGCAGCTTAGGGGGGGCGGGCACTGAAGCTTTCTTT; CDR3 protein: CASSLGGAGTEAFF
CDR3 length: 19; J gene: TRBJ2-7; D gene: -; clone size: -; V gene: TRBV30; CDR3 DNA: TGTGCCTGGAGTGCAGGACTGGGAACTTCTCCAGCTAGCTCCTACGAGCAGTACTTC; CDR3 protein: CAWSAGLGTSPASSYEQYF
CDR3 length: 11; J gene: TRBJ2-7; D gene: -; clone size: -; V gene: TRBV25-1; CDR3 DNA: TGTGCCAGCAGTGAATATGGGGACTTTTACTTC; CDR3 protein: CASSEYGDFYF
CDR3 length: 12; J gene: TRBJ2-2; D gene: -; clone size: -; V gene: TRBV2; CDR3 DNA: TGTGCCAGCAGTGCAGGGGCCGGGGAGCTGTTTTTT; CDR3 protein: CASSAGAGELFF
CDR3 length: 15; J gene: TRBJ2-2; D gene: TRBD2; clone size: -; V gene: TRBV5-1; CDR3 DNA: TGCGCCACAAAAGGGCCTAGCGGGAGCCCCGGGGAGCTGTTTTTT; CDR3 protein: CATKGPSGSPGELFF
CDR3 length: 15; J gene: TRBJ2-5; D gene: TRBD2; clone size: -; V gene: TRBV30; CDR3 DNA: TGTGCCTGGAGTTGGCTAGCGGGAGGGCATGAGACCCAGTACTTC; CDR3 protein: CAWSWLAGGHETQYF
CDR3 length: 16; J gene: TRBJ1-4; D gene: TRBD1; clone size: -; V gene: TRBV5-1; CDR3 DNA: TGCGCCAGCAGCGGAGGGACAGGGGCAACTAATGAAAAACTGTTTTTT; CDR3 protein: CASSGGTGATNEKLFF
CDR3 length: 15; J gene: TRBJ2-1; D gene: TRBD2; clone size: -; V gene: TRBV6-5; CDR3 DNA: TGTGCCAGCAGTTTACTAGCGGGAGTTGGCAATGAGCAGTTCTTC; CDR3 protein: CASSLLAGVGNEQFF
CDR3 length: 12; J gene: TRBJ1-4; D gene: TRBD1; clone size: once; V gene: TRBV19; CDR3 DNA: TGTGCCAGTAGTATAAACAGGGGAAAACTGTTTTTT; CDR3 protein: CASSINRGKLFF
CDR3 length: 14; J gene: TRBJ1-6; D gene: -; clone size: -; V gene: TRBV30; CDR3 DNA: TGTGCCTGGAGTCCGGGACAACACAATTCACCCCTCCACTTT; CDR3 protein: CAWSPGQHNSPLHF
CDR3 length: 15; J gene: TRBJ1-1; D gene: -; clone size: -; V gene: TRBV19; CDR3 DNA: TGTGCCAGTAGTTCCCCCCGGGACACATCCACTGAAGCTTTCTTT; CDR3 protein: CASSSPRDTSTEAFF
CDR3 length: 16; J gene: TRBJ2-3; D gene: TRBD2; clone size: -; V gene: TRBV5-1; CDR3 DNA: TGCGCCAGCAGCTTGGGACTAGCGGGGAGCACAGATACGCAGTATTTT; CDR3 protein: CASSLGLAGSTDTQYF
CDR3 length: 18; J gene: TRBJ1-3; D gene: -; clone size: -; V gene: TRBV25-1; CDR3 DNA: TGTGCCAGCAGTGAATATGGGGGTCGGGAGGCCTCTGGAAACACCATATATTTT; CDR3 protein: CASSEYGGREASGNTIYF
CDR3 length: 14; J gene: TRBJ1-4; D gene: -; clone size: -; V gene: TRBV11-2; CDR3 DNA: TGTGCCAGCAGCTCTCAGGGCCCTAATGAAAAACTGTTTTTT; CDR3 protein: CASSSQGPNEKLFF
CDR3 length: 13; J gene: TRBJ2-7; D gene: -; clone size: -; V gene: TRBV29-1; CDR3 DNA: TGCAGCGTACCGGGACACCTTGACTACAAGCAGTACTTC; CDR3 protein: CSVPGHLDYKQYF
CDR3 length: 15; J gene: TRBJ2-1; D gene: TRBD2; clone size: -; V gene: TRBV5-4; CDR3 DNA: TGTGCCACGTTGGGTGCGGGGGGAGTCTACAATGAGCAGTTCTTC; CDR3 protein: CATLGAGGVYNEQFF
CDR3 length: 13; J gene: TRBJ1-3; D gene: -; clone size: few; V gene: TRBV7-9; CDR3 DNA: TGTGCCAGCAGCTTACGGTGGGGGGACACCATATATTTT; CDR3 protein: CASSLRWGDTIYF
CDR3 length: 17; J gene: TRBJ1-2; D gene: -; clone size: -; V gene: TRBV19; CDR3 DNA: TGTGCCAGTAGTATAGTAGGGCGGGGTATTGGGGACTATGGCTACACCTTC; CDR3 protein: CASSIVGRGIGDYGYTF
CDR3 length: 15; J gene: TRBJ1-6; D gene: -; clone size: once; V gene: TRBV5-1; CDR3 DNA: TGCGCCAGCAGCTTGGACAGGACTAGTCGTTCACCCCTCCACTTT; CDR3 protein: CASSLDRTSRSPLHF
CDR3 length: 15; J gene: TRBJ2-4; D gene: -; clone size: -; V gene: TRBV9; CDR3 DNA: TGTGCCAGCAGCTCCGAGGGACTAGCCAAAAACATTCAGTACTTC; CDR3 protein: CASSSEGLAKNIQYF
CDR3 length: 15; J gene: TRBJ1-5; D gene: TRBD1; clone size: -; V gene: TRBV19; CDR3 DNA: TGTGCCAGTCGGGGACAGGGGGCCCCCAATCAGCCCCAGCATTTT; CDR3 protein: CASRGQGAPNQPQHF
CDR3 length: 15; J gene: TRBJ1-1; D gene: -; clone size: -; V gene: TRBV21-1; CDR3 DNA: TGTGCCAGCAGCCGGCGCGGGACGGTGAACACTGAAGCTTTCTTT; CDR3 protein: CASSRRGTVNTEAFF
CDR3 length: 13; J gene: TRBJ1-5; D gene: -; clone size: few; V gene: TRBV12-3/TRBV12-4; CDR3 DNA: TGTGCCAGCAGTTTACAGGGATCGCAGCCCCAGCATTTT; CDR3 protein: CASSLQGSQPQHF
CDR3 length: 15; J gene: TRBJ2-1; D gene: -; clone size: -; V gene: TRBV27; CDR3 DNA: TGTGCCAGCAGTCACCGACTAGGCTCCTACAATGAGCAGTTCTTC; CDR3 protein: CASSHRLGSYNEQFF
CDR3 length: 14; J gene: TRBJ2-3; D gene: -; clone size: -; V gene: TRBV27; CDR3 DNA: TGTGCCAGCAGTTTACGACAGGTCGCAGATACGCAGTATTTT; CDR3 protein: CASSLRQVADTQYF
CDR3 length: 15; J gene: TRBJ1-5; D gene: TRBD1; clone size: -; V gene: TRBV28; CDR3 DNA: TGTGCCAGCAGTTTTTCAGGGGGGCTTAATCAGCCCCAGCATTTT; CDR3 protein: CASSFSGGLNQPQHF
CDR3 length: 15; J gene: TRBJ1-4; D gene: -; clone size: few; V gene: TRBV3-1/TRBV3-2; CDR3 DNA: TGTGCCAGCAGCCAAGAAGGGACTCACGTCGAAAAACTGTTTTTT; CDR3 protein: CASSQEGTHVEKLFF